The 23 T cell receptor beta chains presented below share a single source sample, sequenced in a study of long-term antiretroviral therapy in people with HIV. The run of the v3.0 immunoSEQ assay was at survey level. Assay used: immunoSEQ multiplex PCR; TCRdb lists only in-frame clones, some missing. This sample has 21,000 or so clones, with approximately 90% found just once. The sample was unsorted PBMCs, taken 2.3 years after starting antiretroviral therapy. The receptors come from a man between 60 and 75 years old with HIV.

The CDR3 bases are TGTGCCAGCAGCCCTGGACAGGGAAGGTCCTATAATTCACCCCTCCACTTT. This sequence encodes CASSPGQGRSYNSPLHF. J is TRBJ1-6 and V is TRBV9; TRBD1 matches at 8 bases. The V gene's germline CDR1 is SGDLS and CDR2 YYNGEE. Losses at the gene ends were 4 bases for V and 1 base for J; bases not matched to a gene: 7. The length of the CDR3 is 17 residues.

The V gene is TRBV28, the J gene TRBJ2-5, with 8 bases matching TRBD2. With V trimmed by 4 bases and J by 1 base, 8 bases remained unmatched. Germline V lookup: CDR1 MDHEN, CDR2 SYDVKM. The CDR3 loop spans 16 amino acids. The CDR3 region is CASSYMTGGGQETQYF. The DNA for the CDR3 is TGTGCCAGCAGTTACATGACGGGGGGGGGCCAAGAGACCCAGTACTTC. The variable domain in full, with the rest retrieved from reference TRBV28 and TRBJ2-5, is DVKVTQSSRYLVKRTGEKVFLECVQDMDHENMFWYRQDPGLGLRLIYFSYDVKMKEKGDIPEGYSVSREKKERFSLILESASTNQTSMYLCASSYMTGGGQETQYFGPGTRLLVL.

The J gene is TRBJ1-1, the V gene TRBV5-5, with 7 bases matching TRBD1. Germline V gene data show CDR1 as SGHKS and CDR2 as YYEKEE (reference sequence). The CDR3 has 14 residues. V lost 9 bases, J lost 5 bases, and 13 bases stayed unmatched. The CDR3 DNA reads as TGTGCCACCGACAGACAGGGCTTGGGGACTGAAGCTTTCTTT. Amino acid sequence: CATDRQGLGTEAFF.

The V call is TRBV1, the J call TRBJ1-2. TRBV1 is listed as a pseudogene. The CDR3 runs to 13 residues. The CDR3 bases are TGCACCAGCAGCCACAGGGGGGGATATGGCTACACCTTC. Amino acids: CTSSHRGGYGYTF.

V and J are TRBV7-9 and TRBJ2-2, with 8 bases identical to TRBD1. CDR3 length: 17 residues. Losses at the gene ends were 6 bases for V and 6 bases for J; bases not matched to a gene: 15. CDR1 is SEHNR and CDR2 is FQNEAQ in the germline V gene (reference sequence). CDR3 sequence: CASRTPDRGPLPGELFF. The CDR3 nucleotides read TGTGCCAGCAGAACGCCAGACAGGGGACCTCTCCCCGGGGAGCTGTTTTTT. Complete variable domain (other parts from reference TRBV7-9 and TRBJ2-2): DTGVSQNPRHKITKRGQNVTFRCDPISEHNRLYWYRQTLGQGPEFLTYFQNEAQLEKSRLLSDRFSAERPKGSFSTLEIQRTEQGDSAMYLCASRTPDRGPLPGELFFGEGSRLTVL.

The rearrangement links TRBV30 to TRBJ1-1, with a possible D match to TRBD1 (6 bases). This CDR3 is 14 amino acids long. With 2 bases removed from V and 6 bases from J, the gap between germline ends came to 16 bases. Germline loops: CDR1 GTSNPN, CDR2 SVGIG (reference sequence). CDR3 amino acids: CAWSLQGLRAEAFF. The CDR3, as DNA: TGTGCCTGGAGTCTACAGGGCTTGAGAGCTGAAGCTTTCTTT.

The chain joins TRBV23-1 to TRBJ2-3; a possible D gene is TRBD1 (5 bases). TRBV23-1 qualifies as an ORF whose function is uncertain. The CDR3 extends over 14 amino acids. The V and J ends lost 2 bases and 5 bases respectively, with 11 bases between them. The CDR3 coding sequence is TGCGCCAGCAGTCAACCCAGGGAAGGAGATACGCAGTATTTT. Translating gives CASSQPREGDTQYF.

This clone was observed a few times. The chain carries TRBV4-1 and TRBJ1-2; 10 bases fit TRBD1. The J segment lost 3 bases and the V segment lost 0 bases, leaving 1 base of the junction unmatched. CDR3 length equals 15 residues. The germline V gene encodes CDR1 MGHRA and CDR2 YSYEKL. CDR3 coding DNA: TGCGCCAGCAGCCAAGACGGGACAGGGGACTATGGCTACACCTTC. This codes for CASSQDGTGDYGYTF.

The chain recombines TRBV7-9 with TRBJ1-6; D uncertain. Trimming removed 1 base from V and 13 bases from J, with 11 bases in between. Looked up from germline, CDR1 is SEHNR and CDR2 is FQNEAQ (reference sequence). The CDR3 is 13 residues long. In DNA, the CDR3 is TGTGCCAGCAGCTTAGTGTCAATGGAGCCCCTCCACTTT. Amino acid sequence: CASSLVSMEPLHF.

J is TRBJ2-5 and V is TRBV5-1; D is possibly TRBD1 (5 bases). Trimming removed 4 bases at V and 3 bases at J, with 13 bases between. CDR1 and CDR2 from the germline V gene are SGHRS and YFSETQ. The CDR3 is 14 amino acids. In nucleotides, the CDR3 is TGCGCCAGCAGCCCCCGGACACAAGAAGAGACCCAGTACTTC. Amino acids: CASSPRTQEETQYF. Based on the CDR3 plus reference TRBV5-1 and TRBJ2-5, the full variable domain is KAGVTQTPRYLIKTRGQQVTLSCSPISGHRSVSWYQQTPGQGLQFLFEYFSETQRNKGNFPGRFSGRQFSNSRSEMNVSTLELGDSALYLCASSPRTQEETQYFGPGTRLLVL.

This chain links TRBV10-3 with TRBJ1-1; weak D call: TRBD1 (5 bases). The CDR3 sequence is 15 residues long. Germline values: CDR1 ENHRY, CDR2 SYGVKD. V lost 6 bases to trimming and J lost 5 bases, with 19 bases between them. The CDR3 sequence is CAISTLGGRVTEAFF. The CDR3 DNA reads TGTGCCATCAGCACATTGGGGGGGAGGGTAACTGAAGCTTTCTTT.

This clone appeared a few times. The chain employs TRBV7-2 and TRBJ2-7, with 8 bases identical to TRBD2. V lost 5 bases and J lost 5; bases outside the gene matches: 14. The CDR3 extends over 16 amino acids. CDR1 is SGHTA and CDR2 is FQGNSA in the germline V gene. Here the CDR3 DNA reads TGTGCCAGCAGCCCCCGGGGGGGCGCGTATAGGAACGAGCAGTACTTC. Encoded protein: CASSPRGGAYRNEQYF.

The rearrangement joins TRBV5-1 to TRBJ1-5; D is unresolved. The CDR3 is 13 amino acids. Germline assignment: CDR1 SGHRS and CDR2 YFSETQ. V lost 1 base, J lost 5 bases, and 7 bases lay in between. The CDR3 DNA is TGCGCCAGCAGCTTGCGGGATGATCAGCCCCAGCATTTT. Protein sequence: CASSLRDDQPQHF.

The rearrangement joins TRBV7-3 to TRBJ2-3; D is uncertain. The V and J ends lost 3 bases and 4 bases respectively, with 11 bases between them. Germline CDR1 reads SGHTA; CDR2 reads FQGTGA. The CDR3 is 14 residues long. The CDR3 DNA is TGTGCCAGCAGCTTGATGGAATCCGCAGATACGCAGTATTTT. Amino acid sequence: CASSLMESADTQYF.

V and J are TRBV4-1 and TRBJ1-5, with 10 nucleotides matching TRBD1. This CDR3 spans 18 amino acids. CDR1 is MGHRA, CDR2 YSYEKL, per germline. V was pared by 2 bases and J by 1 base, with 8 bases of the junction left unmatched. CDR3 nucleotide sequence: TGCGCCAGCAGCCAACCGGGACAGGGGAGATTAAGCAATCAGCCCCAGCATTTT. Translating it yields CASSQPGQGRLSNQPQHF.

In DNA form, the CDR3 reads TGTGCCAGCAGCTTACATGGAGATACGCAGTATTTT. It specifies CASSLHGDTQYF. The chain links TRBV7-9 to TRBJ2-3; D not certain. The V end was cut by 2 bases, the J end by 5 bases, with 5 bases between. The germline V gene encodes CDR1 SEHNR and CDR2 FQNEAQ (reference sequence). The CDR3 runs 12 residues.

This chain uses TRBV9 with TRBJ2-6, with D maybe TRBD1 (5 bases). Between the trimmed V and J ends, which lost 4 bases and 1 base, there was a span of 9 bases. CDR1 and CDR2 (germline): SGDLS, YYNGEE. The CDR3 runs to 15 residues. CDR3 DNA sequence: TGTGCCAGCAGCTACAAGGGGTCTGGGGCCAACGTCCTGACTTTC. The encoded protein is CASSYKGSGANVLTF.

This clone was counted a single time. The V and J genes are TRBV19 and TRBJ2-1, with a tentative D call TRBD1 (6 bases). V gave up 4 bases and J gave up 2 bases, with 18 bases separating them. The CDR3 runs 17 residues. Germline V gene data show CDR1 as LNHDA and CDR2 as SQIVND (reference sequence). The CDR3 nucleotides read TGTGCCAGTAGTACGACCTTGTTAGGGGGACCCTACAATGAGCAGTTCTTC. It is translated as CASSTTLLGGPYNEQFF.

The rearrangement joins TRBV7-3 to TRBJ2-6; 7 positions agree with TRBD1. Germline loops: CDR1 SGHTA, CDR2 FQGTGA. V was clipped by 4 bases and J by 0 bases; unmatched bases: 12. The CDR3 length is 19 residues. The CDR3 here is CASSSERQGFPSGANVLTF. The CDR3 DNA is TGTGCCAGCAGCTCAGAACGACAGGGTTTCCCCTCTGGGGCCAACGTCCTGACTTTC. The full variable domain, its missing parts supplied by reference TRBV7-3 and TRBJ2-6, is GAGVSQTPSNKVTEKGKYVELRCDPISGHTALYWYRQSLGQGPEFLIYFQGTGAADDSGLPNDRFFAVRPEGSVSTLKIQRTERGDSAVYLCASSSERQGFPSGANVLTFGAGSRLTVL.

The genes are TRBV28 and TRBJ1-4, with 9 bases lining up with TRBD1. Germline trimming cut 6 bases from V and 8 bases from J; bases unmatched to any gene: 4. In germline, CDR1 is MDHEN, CDR2 SYDVKM. The CDR3 covers 13 residues. For the CDR3, the DNA is TGTGCCAGCAGAGGACAGGGGCGGGAAAAACTGTTTTTT. The encoded protein is CASRGQGREKLFF.

V usage is TRBV29-1 and J usage is TRBJ2-3, with a possible D match to TRBD2 (6 bases). Trimming took off 6 bases at V and 0 bases at J, with 13 bases between the two ends. Germline V gene data show CDR1 as SQVTM and CDR2 as ANQGSEA. The CDR3 totals 14 residues. The CDR3 reads CSVDIADSTDTQYF. The CDR3 DNA sequence: TGCAGCGTCGACATAGCGGATAGCACAGATACGCAGTATTTT.

The V gene is TRBV18, the J gene TRBJ2-7, with 8 bases matching TRBD2. V was pared by 3 bases and J by 7 bases, with 14 bases of the junction left unmatched. CDR3 length equals 16 residues. CDR1 KGHSH and CDR2 LQKENI come from the germline V gene. The CDR3 DNA is TGTGCCAGCTCACCGAATTGGTTAGCGGGGTCGGGGGAGCAGTACTTC. Translation gives CASSPNWLAGSGEQYF.

This sequence joins TRBV11-2 and TRBJ2-5; the match to TRBD1 covers 8 bases. V was clipped by 5 bases and J by 4 bases; unmatched bases: 3. This CDR3 region has 13 residues. The germline V gene encodes CDR1 SGHAT and CDR2 FQNNGV. The chain's CDR3 is CASSADRGETQYF. As DNA, the CDR3 is TGTGCCAGCAGCGCAGACAGGGGAGAGACCCAGTACTTC.